The 30 T cell receptor beta chains reported below all come from one sample, sequenced in a study of cytomegalovirus exposure and HLA in healthy donors. PCR employed 60 Vbeta and 13 Jbeta primers. Clones were sequenced by immunoSEQ multiplex PCR, and TCRdb holds only the in-frame ones, with some missing. The repertoire has 100,000 to 150,000 clones, approximately 87% of them found once; the top ten carry about 19%. The sequenced sample was PBMCs. Receptor source: a young man in good health and CMV-seropositive.

The CDR3 DNA is TGCGCCAGCACCCCCCGGGAGGGACCGAACACCGGGGAGCTGTTTTTT. Translated: CASTPREGPNTGELFF. The chain recombines TRBV5-1 with TRBJ2-2, with 8 positions matching TRBD2. Looked up from germline, CDR1 is SGHRS and CDR2 is YFSETQ. Trimming cost V 6 bases and J 0 bases; bases outside gene matches: 7. This CDR3 is 16 amino acids long.

V and J are TRBV11-3 and TRBJ1-6; D may be TRBD1 (6 bases). V was pared by 5 bases and J by 10 bases, with 15 bases between. Germline CDR1 SGHNT, CDR2 YENEEA. The CDR3 spans 14 residues. The CDR3 loop is CASSPGTRGSPLHF. The CDR3, as DNA: TGTGCCAGCAGCCCCGGGACACGAGGATCACCCCTCCACTTT.

This clone was found once. The V and J genes are TRBV6-6 and TRBJ2-7; TRBD1 matches at 9 bases. Germline V gene data show CDR1 as MNHNY and CDR2 as SVGAGI (reference sequence). V lost 3 bases to trimming and J lost 3 bases; unmatched junction nucleotides: 6. CDR3 length: 15 amino acids. Here the CDR3 reads CASSYRTGASYEQYF. The CDR3 DNA reads as TGTGCCAGCAGTTATAGGACAGGGGCCAGCTACGAGCAGTACTTC.

This sequence joins TRBV9 and TRBJ2-1, with D possibly TRBD2 on 7 matching bases. V lost 2 bases and J lost 2, with 17 bases in between. This CDR3 is 17 amino acids long. CDR1 is SGDLS and CDR2 is YYNGEE in the germline V gene. DNA of the CDR3: TGTGCCAGCAGCGTTCTCGGGGCGGGGGCGACCTACAATGAGCAGTTCTTC. As protein: CASSVLGAGATYNEQFF.

This clone was picked up a small number of times. The J gene is TRBJ1-1, the V gene TRBV28; TRBD1 matches 7 bases. The CDR3 runs to 14 residues. The V gene end was trimmed by 5 bases and the J gene end by 4 bases; junction bases not matched to a gene: 7. Germline V gene lookup returns CDR1 MDHEN and CDR2 SYDVKM. The CDR3 here is CASSITGVSTEAFF. CDR3 bases: TGTGCCAGCAGTATCACAGGGGTGAGCACTGAAGCTTTCTTT. The entire variable domain, with the rest obtained from reference TRBV28 and TRBJ1-1, is as follows: DVKVTQSSRYLVKRTGEKVFLECVQDMDHENMFWYRQDPGLGLRLIYFSYDVKMKEKGDIPEGYSVSREKKERFSLILESASTNQTSMYLCASSITGVSTEAFFGQGTRLTVV.

The sample holds one count of this clone. This chain uses TRBV6-5 with TRBJ2-3; TRBD1 is a possible D gene (6 bases). Looked up from germline, CDR1 is MNHEY and CDR2 is SVGAGI. The CDR3 extends over 14 amino acids. The ends were cut back, 6 bases at V and 2 bases at J, with 12 bases in the middle. The CDR3 loop reads CASRGGVTTDTQYF. CDR3 coding DNA: TGTGCCAGCAGAGGGGGAGTTACCACAGATACGCAGTATTTT.

The J gene is TRBJ1-1, the V gene TRBV30; D is unresolved. CDR1 and CDR2 from the germline V gene are GTSNPN and SVGIG (reference sequence). The V and J ends lost 2 bases and 3 bases respectively, with 10 bases between them. The CDR3 totals 13 residues. CDR3 in amino acids: CAWSRDLDTEAFF. The CDR3 nucleotides are TGTGCCTGGAGTCGGGATTTAGACACTGAAGCTTTCTTT.

V gene TRBV7-2 combines with J gene TRBJ1-2; TRBD1 is a possible D gene (5 bases). V was cut by 5 bases and J by 5 bases, with 18 bases left in between. The CDR3 is 15 residues long. The germline V gene encodes CDR1 SGHTA and CDR2 FQGNSA. Written as DNA, the CDR3 is TGTGCCAGCAGCCTTGGCGGGCAGGGACTTTATGGCTACACCTTC. Translated, it gives CASSLGGQGLYGYTF.

The chain links TRBV9 to TRBJ2-5; 8 bases line up with TRBD1. The V and J ends lost 4 bases and 5 bases, in that order; junction bases with no gene match: 7. From germline, CDR1 is SGDLS and CDR2 YYNGEE. This CDR3 is built from 14 residues. CDR3 DNA sequence: TGTGCCAGCAGCCCAAACAGGGGGTACGAGACCCAGTACTTC. Protein sequence: CASSPNRGYETQYF.

The chain carries TRBV9 and TRBJ1-2; weak D call: TRBD1 (5 bases). V lost 3 bases, J lost 3 bases, and 18 bases lay in between. From germline, CDR1 is SGDLS and CDR2 YYNGEE. CDR3 size: 16 residues. CDR3 in DNA: TGTGCCAGCAGCGCCACCCCCGGGGGGGTCGACTATGGCTACACCTTC. This encodes CASSATPGGVDYGYTF.

The CDR3 loop reads CASSQVFGGVNTEAFF. Written as DNA, the CDR3 is TGCGCCAGCAGCCAAGTGTTTGGGGGGGTGAACACTGAAGCTTTCTTT. The chain couples TRBV4-1 to TRBJ1-1, with a tentative D call TRBD1 (5 bases). Trimming removed 1 base from V and 0 bases from J, with 12 bases in between. CDR3 length equals 16 residues. The germline CDR1 and CDR2 sequences are MGHRA and YSYEKL.

The rearrangement joins TRBV6-5 to TRBJ1-6, with TRBD1 as a possible D gene (6 bases). Looked up from germline, CDR1 is MNHEY and CDR2 is SVGAGI. The CDR3 contains 14 residues. Trimming left V 7 bases short and J 5 bases short, with 12 bases between. The CDR3 DNA follows: TGTGCCAGCACCCAGGACAGAAATAATTCACCCCTCCACTTT. It is translated as CASTQDRNNSPLHF.

In this sample, this clone turned up a few times. The genes are TRBV6-1 and TRBJ1-2; a weak D match, TRBD1 (5 bases). This CDR3 has 16 amino acids. The germline V gene encodes CDR1 MNHNS and CDR2 SASEGT. The V end lost 2 bases, the J end lost 2 bases, and 15 bases lay between the germline ends. CDR3 amino acids: CASSEFQGKYNYGYTF. The CDR3 DNA reads TGTGCCAGCAGTGAATTCCAGGGCAAATACAACTATGGCTACACCTTC.

This CDR3 reads CASSYLGGNSPLHF. The CDR3 DNA reads TGTGCCAGCAGTTACTTAGGGGGAAATTCACCCCTCCACTTT. The chain joins TRBV6-5 to TRBJ1-6, with D perhaps matching TRBD1 (6 bases). The V end lost 1 base, the J end lost 7 bases, and 8 bases lay between the germline ends. Germline values: CDR1 MNHEY, CDR2 SVGAGI. The CDR3 length is 14 residues.

This clone was seen just once. The chain uses TRBV7-9 and TRBJ2-3; the D is unclear. The germline V gene encodes CDR1 SEHNR and CDR2 FQNEAQ (reference sequence). The CDR3 runs to 13 residues. The V gene lost 5 bases and the J gene lost 1 base, with 7 bases spanning the gap. CDR3 region: CASSGLGTDTQYF. The CDR3 DNA reads as TGTGCCAGCAGCGGGCTTGGCACAGATACGCAGTATTTT.

This chain joins TRBV2 and TRBJ1-1; D is possibly TRBD1 (5 bases). This CDR3 is built from 13 residues. Germline values: CDR1 SNHLY, CDR2 FYNNEI. V was clipped by 3 bases and J by 8 bases, with 13 bases between them. CDR3 nucleotides: TGTGCCAGCAGTGAGCCTGGGGCGGTAGAAGCTTTCTTT. This translates into CASSEPGAVEAFF.

The chain recombines TRBV5-8 with TRBJ2-3, with D maybe TRBD2 (5 bases). Trimming took off 4 bases at V and 6 bases at J, with 21 bases between the two ends. Germline CDR1 is SGHTS and CDR2 is YDEGEE. The CDR3 is 16 amino acids. The CDR3 loop reads CASSARTPSRVDTQYF. The CDR3 bases are TGTGCCAGCAGCGCCCGGACTCCTAGCCGAGTGGATACGCAGTATTTT.

This clone was recorded once. The chain joins TRBV10-3 to TRBJ2-5; 7 bases agree with TRBD1. The V gene end was trimmed by 2 bases and the J gene end by 12 bases; junction bases not matched to a gene: 3. Per the germline V gene, CDR1 is ENHRY and CDR2 is SYGVKD. This CDR3 is 11 amino acids long. The CDR3 DNA reads as TGTGCCATCAGTGAGAATGACAGGGAGTACTTC. This translates into CAISENDREYF.

The table lists this clone with a count of one. The V call is TRBV2, the J call TRBJ2-3; possible D gene TRBD1, 5 bases. Germline loops: CDR1 SNHLY, CDR2 FYNNEI. Trimming shortened V by 2 bases and J by 4 bases, and 10 bases separated the two germline ends. CDR3 length: 14 amino acids. The CDR3 DNA reads TGTGCCAGCAGTGAACAGGGTCTATCAGATACGCAGTATTTT. It yields the protein CASSEQGLSDTQYF.

A few counts support this clone. The V call is TRBV2, the J call TRBJ1-6; possible D gene TRBD1, 5 bases. Germline-derived CDR1 and CDR2 are SNHLY and FYNNEI. CDR3 size: 14 residues. Trimming cost V 3 bases and J 9 bases, with 12 bases left between them. CDR3 region: CASSEVRVGSPLHF. CDR3 coding DNA: TGTGCCAGCAGTGAGGTCAGGGTGGGTTCACCCCTCCACTTT.

The table lists this clone with a count of one. V gene TRBV28 combines with J gene TRBJ1-1, with D hard to call. The CDR3 runs to 13 residues. Trimming stripped 2 bases from V and 7 bases from J, with 11 bases between. Germline CDR1 MDHEN, CDR2 SYDVKM. Written as DNA, the CDR3 is TGTGCCAGCAGTTTACCGGGAGTCCGTGAAGCTTTCTTT. Translating it yields CASSLPGVREAFF.

The V gene is TRBV9, the J gene TRBJ1-3; no definite D call. This CDR3 contains 13 residues. Germline assignment: CDR1 SGDLS and CDR2 YYNGEE. V lost 0 bases and J lost 2, with 3 bases in between. The CDR3 reads CASSVEPGNTIYF. CDR3 sequence (DNA): TGTGCCAGCAGCGTAGAGCCTGGAAACACCATATATTTT.

The rearrangement uses TRBV9 and TRBJ2-2; unclear D gene. V was trimmed by 0 bases and J by 3 bases, leaving 15 bases between them. Germline V gene lookup returns CDR1 SGDLS and CDR2 YYNGEE. The CDR3 spans 17 residues. The CDR3 loop is CASSVAASASDTGELFF. The CDR3 region has the DNA TGTGCCAGCAGCGTAGCGGCCTCGGCTAGTGACACCGGGGAGCTGTTTTTT. Variable domain in full (rest from reference TRBV9 and TRBJ2-2): DSGVTQTPKHLITATGQRVTLRCSPRSGDLSVYWYQQSLDQGLQFLIQYYNGEERAKGNILERFSAQQFPDLHSELNLSSLELGDSALYFCASSVAASASDTGELFFGEGSRLTVL.

V gene TRBV5-4 combines with J gene TRBJ2-1; 10 nucleotides align to TRBD2. The CDR3 spans 16 residues. The junction had 7 bases not matched to a gene; V was cut back by 5 bases and J by 2 bases. Germline V gives CDR1 SGHNT, CDR2 YYREEE (reference sequence). The CDR3 DNA reads TGTGCCAGCAGTTCTAGCGGGGGAGCAACCTACAATGAGCAGTTCTTC. This gives the protein CASSSSGGATYNEQFF.

The genes are TRBV5-6 and TRBJ2-1, with 11 bases identical to TRBD1. CDR3 size: 15 residues. Germline lookup yields CDR1 SGHDT and CDR2 YYEEEE. V gave up 4 bases and J gave up 6 bases; unmatched junction bases: 6. CDR3 in amino acids: CASSDRDRGFNEQFF. The CDR3 DNA follows: TGTGCCAGCAGCGACCGGGACAGGGGGTTCAATGAGCAGTTCTTC.

The chain recombines TRBV27 with TRBJ2-7; D gene ambiguous. The ends were cut back, 8 bases at V and 1 base at J, with 12 bases in the middle. This CDR3 has 13 amino acids. Germline CDR1 and CDR2: MNHEY and SMNVEV (reference sequence). This CDR3 reads CASGDGESYEQYF. In DNA, the CDR3 is TGTGCCAGCGGCGACGGAGAGTCCTACGAGCAGTACTTC.

The chain recombines TRBV9 with TRBJ2-3; TRBD1 might be the D (6 bases). The CDR3 is made up of 15 amino acids. Germline V gene lookup returns CDR1 SGDLS and CDR2 YYNGEE. Trimming stripped 0 bases from V and 3 bases from J, with 11 bases between. CDR3 sequence: CASSVVGDTTDTQYF. The CDR3 nucleotides read TGTGCCAGCAGCGTAGTGGGGGACACTACAGATACGCAGTATTTT.

The rearrangement links TRBV9 to TRBJ2-3; weak D call: TRBD2 (6 bases). V lost 3 bases to trimming and J lost 5 bases, with 10 bases between them. CDR3 size: 13 residues. CDR1 and CDR2 (germline): SGDLS, YYNGEE. DNA of the CDR3: TGTGCCAGCAGCGGCTGGGGGGAAGATACGCAGTATTTT. Translated: CASSGWGEDTQYF.

The chain is built from TRBV2 and TRBJ1-3; D not certain. Per the germline V gene, CDR1 is SNHLY and CDR2 is FYNNEI. The CDR3 runs to 14 residues. The ends were cut back, 6 bases at V and 0 bases at J, with 9 bases in the middle. The CDR3 is CASSVFFSGNTIYF. The CDR3 nucleotides are TGTGCCAGCAGCGTATTCTTCTCTGGAAACACCATATATTTT.

This clone is a singleton in its sample. The genes are TRBV4-1 and TRBJ1-5; weak D call: TRBD1 (6 bases). CDR1 is MGHRA, CDR2 YSYEKL, per germline. Trimming left V 3 bases short and J 9 bases short, with 24 bases between. This CDR3 is 17 amino acids long. The CDR3: CASSHPARQASDRPQHF. The CDR3 DNA follows: TGCGCCAGCAGCCACCCCGCCCGACAGGCGAGCGACAGGCCCCAGCATTTT.